One and the same sample provided the 12 T cell receptor beta chains below, sequenced in a study of human T cells and chemical hapten exposure. TCRdb re-called the RACE reads with MiXCR, one entry per CDR3 protein. This sample has 25,000 to 35,000 distinct CDR3 sequences, with around 6% found just once. Time point indicated: patch test 3, about 24 weeks after DPC sensitization. As for treatment: therapeutic diphenylcyclopropenone sensitization with weekly scalp DPC. The sequencing here drew on whole blood, taken in connection with sensitization to the hapten diphenylcyclopropenone (DPC). The receptors were sampled from a man aged 25-40 years with alopecia areata. Some clones in this sample may be carry-over from other donors' samples.

This clonotype occurred many times. The chain joins TRBV20-1 to TRBJ2-7, with D possibly being TRBD2 (5 bases). CDR1 and CDR2 from the germline V gene are DFQATT and SNEGSKA (reference sequence). V lost 3 bases, J lost 2 bases, and 11 bases lay in between. The CDR3 extends over 13 amino acids. CDR3 DNA sequence: TGCAGTGCTAGCGGGGAGCTAGCCTACGAGCAGTACTTC. It yields the protein CSASGELAYEQYF.

This clonotype has a count of ten or more. J is TRBJ2-5 and V is TRBV14; D gene uncertain. The CDR3 sequence is 13 residues long. Between the trimmed V and J ends, which lost 0 bases and 7 bases, there was a span of 9 bases. Germline lookup yields CDR1 SGHDN and CDR2 FVKESK. The CDR3 reads CASSQETRMTQYF. The CDR3 DNA sequence: TGTGCCAGCAGCCAAGAAACGAGAATGACCCAGTACTTC.

This clonotype was seen ten or more times. The chain joins TRBV20-1 to TRBJ1-2, with a weak D call TRBD1 (5 bases). Germline-derived CDR1 and CDR2 are DFQATT and SNEGSKA (reference sequence). The CDR3 loop spans 14 amino acids. CDR3 region: CSVLPGLLNYGYTF. The CDR3 region has the DNA TGCAGCGTTTTACCGGGACTCCTTAACTATGGCTACACCTTC.

In its sample, this clonotype was seen many times. The CDR3 coding sequence is TGCGCCAGCAGCCAAGATTTGGGGGGTCTTACTCAGCCCCAGCATTTT. It specifies CASSQDLGGLTQPQHF. The rearrangement joins TRBV4-1 to TRBJ1-5, with D possibly TRBD1 on 5 matching bases. V lost 0 bases and J lost 6, with 15 bases in between. Germline CDR1 reads MGHRA; CDR2 reads YSYEKL. The CDR3 loop spans 16 amino acids.

This clonotype has ten or more counts. The CDR3 DNA is TGTGCCAGCAGCTTACAGGGCGGGATGACTGAAGCTTTCTTT. Protein product: CASSLQGGMTEAFF. This chain uses TRBV7-2 with TRBJ1-1; D might be TRBD1 (5 bases). Germline CDR1 reads SGHTA; CDR2 reads FQGNSA. The CDR3 contains 14 residues. V lost 2 bases to trimming and J lost 5 bases, with 12 bases between them.

This clonotype was seen at least ten times. The genes are TRBV3-1 and TRBJ1-5, with D tentatively TRBD1 (5 bases). Looked up from germline, CDR1 is LGHDT and CDR2 is YNNKEL (reference sequence). V dropped 3 bases and J dropped 7 bases, with 13 bases sitting between them. There are 14 residues in the CDR3. CDR3 DNA sequence: TGTGCCAGCAGCCATACGGGGGTCGGGCAGCCCCAGCATTTT. It specifies CASSHTGVGQPQHF.

Many counts were recorded for this clonotype. The chain links TRBV4-1 to TRBJ2-3, with 10 positions matching TRBD1. There are 16 residues in the CDR3. J gave up 4 bases and V 6 bases, and 10 bases lay outside the gene matches. Germline lookup yields CDR1 MGHRA and CDR2 YSYEKL. This CDR3 reads CASRLPGQGTADTQYF. Here the CDR3 DNA reads TGCGCCAGCAGACTCCCGGGACAGGGGACAGCAGATACGCAGTATTTT.

This clonotype was recorded at least ten times. The J gene is TRBJ2-3, the V gene TRBV9; D not certain. V was shortened by 1 base and J by 5 bases, with 5 bases between the two germline ends. Germline V CDR1 and CDR2: SGDLS, YYNGEE. The CDR3 spans 12 residues. For the CDR3, the DNA is TGTGCCAGCAGCGTAACGGGAGATACGCAGTATTTT. Translated: CASSVTGDTQYF.

This clonotype was seen at least ten times. The chain is built from TRBV15 and TRBJ2-5, with no clear D. The V and J ends lost 0 bases and 1 base respectively, with 9 bases between them. Germline values: CDR1 LNHNV, CDR2 YYDKDF (reference sequence). The CDR3 is 15 amino acids. DNA of the CDR3: TGTGCCACCAGCAGAGATCTGGTGGGCCAAGAGACCCAGTACTTC. This sequence encodes CATSRDLVGQETQYF. Complete variable domain (other parts from reference TRBV15 and TRBJ2-5): DAMVIQNPRYQVTQFGKPVTLSCSQTLNHNVMYWYQQKSSQAPKLLFHYYDKDFNNEADTPDNFQSRRPNTSFCFLDIRSPGLGDTAMYLCATSRDLVGQETQYFGPGTRLLVL.

V is TRBV4-2 and J is TRBJ1-4; no clear D gene. Germline lookup yields CDR1 LGHNA and CDR2 YNFKEQ. CDR3 size: 14 residues. V lost 4 bases to trimming and J lost 7 bases, with 13 bases between them. The CDR3 sequence: CASSPLTGSEKLFF. The CDR3 DNA sequence: TGTGCCAGCAGCCCTCTCACCGGGAGTGAAAAACTGTTTTTT.

This clonotype came up many times. The chain uses TRBV5-5 and TRBJ1-1; D is unclear. Germline loops: CDR1 SGHKS, CDR2 YYEKEE (reference sequence). The CDR3 runs 13 residues. V lost 4 bases to trimming and J lost 2 bases, with 9 bases between them. The CDR3 sequence: CASSPAGNTEAFF. The DNA for the CDR3 is TGTGCCAGCAGCCCGGCGGGAAACACTGAAGCTTTCTTT.

In its sample, this clonotype was seen many times. This chain uses TRBV6-4 with TRBJ1-1; D is unresolved. The germline V and J ends were trimmed by 3 bases and 5 bases, with 10 bases remaining between them. This CDR3 is 13 amino acids long. CDR1 MRHNA and CDR2 SNTAGT come from the germline V gene. The CDR3 coding sequence is TGTGCCAGCAGTGAGAAGGAGGAGACTGAAGCTTTCTTT. Translated: CASSEKEETEAFF.